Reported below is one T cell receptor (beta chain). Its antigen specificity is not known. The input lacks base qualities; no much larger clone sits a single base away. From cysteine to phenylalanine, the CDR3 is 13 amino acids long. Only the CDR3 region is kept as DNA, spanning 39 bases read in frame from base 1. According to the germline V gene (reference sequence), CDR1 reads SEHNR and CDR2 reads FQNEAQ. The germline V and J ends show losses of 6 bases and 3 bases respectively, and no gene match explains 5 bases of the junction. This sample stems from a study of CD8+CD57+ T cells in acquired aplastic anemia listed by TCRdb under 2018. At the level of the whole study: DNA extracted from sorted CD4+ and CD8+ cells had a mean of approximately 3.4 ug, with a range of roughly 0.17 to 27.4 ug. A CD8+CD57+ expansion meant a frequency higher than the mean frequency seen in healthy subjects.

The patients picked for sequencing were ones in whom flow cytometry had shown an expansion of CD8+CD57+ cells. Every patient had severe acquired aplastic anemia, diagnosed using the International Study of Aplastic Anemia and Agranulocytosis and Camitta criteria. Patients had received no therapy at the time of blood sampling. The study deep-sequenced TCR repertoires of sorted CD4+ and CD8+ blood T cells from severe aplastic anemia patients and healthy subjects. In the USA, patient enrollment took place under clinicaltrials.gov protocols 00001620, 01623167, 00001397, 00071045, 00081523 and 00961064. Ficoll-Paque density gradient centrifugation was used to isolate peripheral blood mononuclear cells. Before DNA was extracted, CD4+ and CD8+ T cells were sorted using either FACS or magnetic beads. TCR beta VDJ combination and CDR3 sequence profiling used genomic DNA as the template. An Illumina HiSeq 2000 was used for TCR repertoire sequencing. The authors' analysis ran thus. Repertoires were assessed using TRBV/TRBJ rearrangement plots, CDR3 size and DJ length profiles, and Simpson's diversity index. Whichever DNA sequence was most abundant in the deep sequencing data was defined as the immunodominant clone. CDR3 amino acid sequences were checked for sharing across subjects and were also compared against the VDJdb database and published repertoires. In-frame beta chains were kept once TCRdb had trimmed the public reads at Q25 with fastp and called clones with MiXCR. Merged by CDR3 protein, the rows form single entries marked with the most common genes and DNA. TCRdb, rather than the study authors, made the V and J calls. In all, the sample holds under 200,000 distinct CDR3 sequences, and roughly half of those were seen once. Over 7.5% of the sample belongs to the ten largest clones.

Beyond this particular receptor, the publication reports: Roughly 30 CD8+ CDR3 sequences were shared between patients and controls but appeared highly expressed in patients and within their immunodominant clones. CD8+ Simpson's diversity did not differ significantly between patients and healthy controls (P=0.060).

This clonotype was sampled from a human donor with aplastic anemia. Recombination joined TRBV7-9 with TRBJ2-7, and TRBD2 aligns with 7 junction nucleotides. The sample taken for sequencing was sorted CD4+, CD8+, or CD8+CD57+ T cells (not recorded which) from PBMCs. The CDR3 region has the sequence CASSQGGSYEQYF. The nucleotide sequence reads TGTGCCAGCAGTCAGGGCGGGAGCTACGAGCAGTACTTC.